The 4 T cell receptor beta chains below all came from one sample that was sequenced in a study of blood T cell repertoires in COVID-19. Here immunoSEQ multiplex PCR was the method, and the copy in TCRdb shows in-frame clones only, minus some. Counted here are under 250,000 clones, roughly nine tenths occurring once; the ten biggest clones make up less than 4%. Sequenced input: PBMCs or T cells enriched from blood (not recorded which). These receptors were obtained from a woman in her thirties with acute COVID-19.

The chain links TRBV7-6 to TRBJ1-2; D perhaps matches TRBD1 (6 bases). Germline CDR1 reads SGHVS; CDR2 reads FNYEAQ. The CDR3 is 13 residues long. The germline V and J ends were trimmed by 1 base and 5 bases, with 8 bases remaining between them. The CDR3 here is CASSLGTVYGYTF. DNA of the CDR3: TGTGCCAGCAGCTTAGGGACAGTTTATGGCTACACCTTC.

This rearrangement joins TRBV11-2 to TRBJ2-7; 7 bases match TRBD2. The CDR3 is 14 amino acids. Germline values: CDR1 SGHAT, CDR2 FQNNGV. After removal of 1 base from V and 4 bases from J, the junction contained 4 bases not matched to a gene. In DNA, the CDR3 is TGTGCCAGCAGCTTAGCGGGGGGAAGATACGAGCAGTACTTC. Amino acids: CASSLAGGRYEQYF.

This clone showed up just once. The chain combines TRBV29-1 with TRBJ2-1; no clear D gene. Germline V gives CDR1 SQVTM, CDR2 ANQGSEA. The CDR3 spans 12 residues. V shed 7 bases and J shed 7 bases, with 14 bases lying between them. The CDR3 DNA reads as TGCAGCGGAGACAAAGATCGGAATGAGCAGTTCTTC. Amino acid sequence: CSGDKDRNEQFF.

The chain recombines TRBV6-5 with TRBJ2-5, with TRBD1 identical over 9 bases. Germline assignment: CDR1 MNHEY and CDR2 SVGAGI. This CDR3 is 15 amino acids long. V shed 3 bases and J 1 base; nucleotides not matched to a gene: 3. CDR3 sequence reads: CASSYPGQGQETQYF. In DNA form, the CDR3 reads TGTGCCAGCAGTTATCCGGGACAGGGCCAAGAGACCCAGTACTTC.